The T cell receptor beta chain under discussion was sequenced for a study of T cells in Graves' hyperthyroidism and ophthalmopathy. Findings and caveats of the study: Ophthalmopathy could be told apart from stable hyperthyroidism with a 13 V-J model.

PBMCs stemmed from 10 ml fresh peripheral blood. In its sample, this clonotype was seen many times. The antigen remains unidentified. RNA transcripts gave rise to amplified TCR beta CDR3 regions. HTBI primers drove first-round RT-PCR of the TCR CDR3. TCRdb re-analysed the multiplex PCR reads in MiXCR, keeping a single row per CDR3 protein. Of about 410,000 distinct CDR3 sequences detected, roughly 14% appear once; the ten largest clones hold over 10%. The TCR originated in a man aged 18 to 30 with Graves' ophthalmopathy. Sequencing used blood.

For the CDR3, the DNA is TGCAGTGCCGGGGGGGGCAGGAGCTACGAGCAGTACTTC. It is translated as CSAGGGRSYEQYF. This chain joins TRBV20-1 and TRBJ2-7; 8 bases map to TRBD2. The CDR3 contains 13 residues. J gave up 3 bases and V 6 bases, and 7 bases lay outside the gene matches. From germline, CDR1 is DFQATT and CDR2 SNEGSKA (reference sequence).